Sequencing of this T cell receptor beta chain was carried out in a study of OX40 agonist ivuxolimab in advanced cancers. Study context: Clinicians treated patients with ivuxolimab, an agonistic anti-OX40 (CD134) antibody. Checkpoint inhibitors had been given previously to roughly 40% of patients. General study results and limits: Antigen specificity of clonally expanded peripheral T cells was not established.

Profiled with immunoSEQ multiplex PCR; TCRdb holds only in-frame clones, not every one. The sample has about 110,000 clones; over 85% are singletons. Individuals having autoimmune disease history or systemic immunosuppression were not enrolled. This clone appeared a few times. No antigen is known for it. The V gene's germline CDR1 is SGDLS and CDR2 YYNGEE. CDR3 length: 18 residues. V was cut by 4 bases and J by 0 bases, with 22 bases left in between. The chain couples TRBV9 to TRBJ1-1; D might be TRBD1 (5 bases). The source is an adult with an advanced solid tumor such as melanoma, head and neck, liver or kidney cancer. The starting material was CD4+ or CD8+ T cells sorted from blood, obtained in a trial of the OX40 agonist ivuxolimab. The CDR3 loop is CASSSTDILVPMNTEAFF. The DNA for the CDR3 is TGTGCCAGCAGCTCCACGGACATCCTGGTTCCAATGAACACTGAAGCTTTCTTT.